The clone carrying this T cell receptor beta chain has only one observation. Its specificity is not known. This record belongs to a study of metastatic and nonmetastatic thyroid tumors. Looking at the study overall: From malignant and benign thyroid patients, repertoires in blood and in tumor or nodule tissue were compared.

The study, taken as a whole, reports: Significantly greater TCR beta diversity was reportedly found in malignant thyroid tumors than in benign nodules (in blood and tumor).

In the study's own analysis: Between-group CDR3 differences, defined by clinicopathological status, yielded a distant-metastasis classifier for papillary thyroid cancer. TCRdb re-clonotyped the PCR reads through MiXCR. In this record, the V and J calls reflect TCRdb's handling and not the investigators' own analysis. This sample has about 45,000 clones; about 4.2% occur once, and the top ten carry 8.5% to 10%. No patient received treatment before thyroid surgery. This TCR was recovered from a female donor with papillary thyroid cancer or a benign thyroid nodule (not recorded which). Some clones in this sample may be carry-over from other donors' samples. The sequencing sample was made of blood.

For the CDR3, the DNA is TGCAGTGCTAGCCGGGACAGGGTCGGAGGCTACACCTTC. Translated, it gives CSASRDRVGGYTF. The genes are TRBV20-1 and TRBJ1-2, with TRBD1 matching 9 bases. CDR1 is DFQATT, CDR2 SNEGSKA, per germline (reference sequence). V gave up 3 bases and J gave up 8 bases; unmatched junction bases: 7. The CDR3 is 13 amino acids.